The 9 T cell receptor beta chains below all came from one sample that was sequenced in a study of CD8+ T cells in alopecia areata. Sequencing templates came from extracted RNA that was reverse transcribed into cDNA. Clones were sequenced by immunoSEQ multiplex PCR, and TCRdb holds only the in-frame ones, with some missing. This table holds a few hundred thousand clones, 45% to 70% found once. The sample consisted of CD8+ T cells sorted from blood. The source of these receptors is a human donor in good health.

The J gene is TRBJ2-7, the V gene TRBV29-1; D unclear. CDR1 and CDR2 (germline): SQVTM, ANQGSEA. The CDR3 spans 13 residues. Trimming left V 5 bases short and J 0 bases short, with 11 bases between. This CDR3 reads CSVKFPTSYEQYF. The DNA for the CDR3 is TGCAGCGTTAAATTCCCGACCTCCTACGAGCAGTACTTC.

The chain recombines TRBV4-2 with TRBJ2-5; tentatively, D is TRBD2 (5 bases). This CDR3 is 15 amino acids long. The germline V gene has CDR1 LGHNA and CDR2 YNFKEQ. With 0 bases removed from V and 4 bases from J, the gap between germline ends came to 12 bases. CDR3 sequence reads: CASSQDPGSRETQYF. The CDR3 DNA follows: TGTGCCAGCAGCCAAGATCCGGGGTCCCGAGAGACCCAGTACTTC.

The rearrangement joins TRBV4-1 to TRBJ1-1; D uncertain. Germline V gives CDR1 MGHRA, CDR2 YSYEKL. The germline V and J ends were trimmed by 1 base and 7 bases, with 13 bases remaining between them. The CDR3 loop spans 14 amino acids. The CDR3 loop reads CASSQGSLRDEAFF. The CDR3 nucleotides read TGCGCCAGCAGCCAAGGAAGTTTACGGGATGAAGCTTTCTTT.

This chain links TRBV6-1 with TRBJ1-2; D remains unclear. Trimming removed 2 bases at V and 4 bases at J, with 11 bases between. Looked up from germline, CDR1 is MNHNS and CDR2 is SASEGT. CDR3 size: 14 residues. The CDR3 region is CASSEWQAPYGYTF. The CDR3 coding sequence is TGTGCCAGCAGTGAATGGCAGGCCCCCTATGGCTACACCTTC.

V usage is TRBV29-1 and J usage is TRBJ2-5; 15 bases agree with TRBD2. Germline V lookup: CDR1 SQVTM, CDR2 ANQGSEA. J was trimmed by 5 bases and V by 3 bases; bases with no gene match: 4. The CDR3 is 15 residues long. The CDR3: CSVDGLAGGPETQYF. CDR3 coding DNA: TGCAGCGTTGACGGACTAGCGGGGGGGCCTGAGACCCAGTACTTC.

The chain carries TRBV4-1 and TRBJ2-7; D might be TRBD1 (5 bases). The length of the CDR3 is 17 residues. CDR1 MGHRA and CDR2 YSYEKL come from the germline V gene. Trimming took 4 bases from V and 0 from J, leaving 19 bases between them. The CDR3 loop reads CASSLKEQVDLSYEQYF. The CDR3, as DNA: TGCGCCAGCAGCCTCAAGGAACAGGTCGATCTCTCCTACGAGCAGTACTTC.

The chain is built from TRBV5-1 and TRBJ2-6; possibly TRBD1 for D (5 bases). The CDR3 loop spans 20 amino acids. Trimming removed 4 bases from V and 2 bases from J, with 25 bases in between. The germline V gene has CDR1 SGHRS and CDR2 YFSETQ. CDR3 protein: CASSLRVSDRGSAGANVLTF. The CDR3 DNA follows: TGCGCCAGCAGCCTCCGGGTGAGCGACAGAGGTAGTGCTGGGGCCAACGTCCTGACTTTC.

The chain is built from TRBV11-3 and TRBJ2-7; 9 nucleotides match TRBD2. Trimming removed 4 bases from V and 0 bases from J; junction bases left unmatched: 16. The CDR3 is 19 residues long. The V gene's germline CDR1 is SGHNT and CDR2 YENEEA. Here the CDR3 reads CASSSPRGSGGPSSYEQYF. The DNA for the CDR3 is TGTGCCAGCAGCTCTCCCCGGGGGAGCGGGGGGCCGAGCTCCTACGAGCAGTACTTC.

CDR3 bases: TGTGCCAGTAGGCCAACCTCCGGGAACCAAGAGACCCAGTACTTC. Protein product: CASRPTSGNQETQYF. The chain employs TRBV19 and TRBJ2-5; the D gene is possibly TRBD2 (5 bases). V lost 6 bases, J lost 0 bases, and 14 bases lay in between. The CDR3 runs 15 residues. Germline CDR1 and CDR2: LNHDA and SQIVND (reference sequence).